A single T cell receptor (beta chain) is shown here with its context. Measured with immunoSEQ multiplex PCR; TCRdb has only the in-frame clones, and not every one. The sample has hundreds of thousands of clones, approximately 89% seen once; the top ten hold just under 6.5%. These data come from a study of blood T cell repertoires in COVID-19. Overall study context: Acute-phase and convalescent COVID-19 samples originated in the United States, Italy and Spain.

Those enrolled in Seattle joined during active infection and were followed longitudinally afterward. The sequence was collected from a woman aged 25 to 39 with COVID-19, enrolled during active disease. Sample: peripheral blood.

The CDR3 region has the DNA TGTGCCAGCAGCGACTCAGGCAGGGGGCGATCCAAAAACATTCAGTACTTC. Its protein product is CASSDSGRGRSKNIQYF. This chain connects TRBV7-8 to TRBJ2-4; 8 bases line up with TRBD1. Germline V lookup: CDR1 SGHVS, CDR2 FQNEAQ. The CDR3 has 17 amino acids. V shed 5 bases and J 2 bases; nucleotides not matched to a gene: 11.